This T cell receptor beta chain came from a study of T cell repertoires in cytomegalovirus infection. Study observations and caveats: There were HLA-C-restricted CMV-specific TCR beta clonotypes dominating the ex vivo response.

TCRdb reprocessed the reads via MiXCR and lists one record per CDR3 protein. The repertoire holds approximately 130,000 distinct CDR3 sequences, with more than 20% as singletons. The CDR3 consists of 14 residues. Between the trimmed V and J ends, which lost 2 bases and 4 bases, there was a span of 12 bases. Germline V gene data show CDR1 as SGHNT and CDR2 as YYREEE (reference sequence). As concerns this clonotype: Its antigen is not identified.

The sample was PBMCs, sequenced either directly or after in vitro stimulation (not recorded which). The TCR comes from a human donor in good health (CMV status not recorded). Some clones in this sample may be carry-over from other donors' samples. V and J are TRBV5-4 and TRBJ1-2, with D uncertain. Here the CDR3 reads CASSFPGFIYGYTF. The CDR3 DNA reads TGTGCCAGCAGCTTCCCGGGCTTCATCTATGGCTACACCTTC.